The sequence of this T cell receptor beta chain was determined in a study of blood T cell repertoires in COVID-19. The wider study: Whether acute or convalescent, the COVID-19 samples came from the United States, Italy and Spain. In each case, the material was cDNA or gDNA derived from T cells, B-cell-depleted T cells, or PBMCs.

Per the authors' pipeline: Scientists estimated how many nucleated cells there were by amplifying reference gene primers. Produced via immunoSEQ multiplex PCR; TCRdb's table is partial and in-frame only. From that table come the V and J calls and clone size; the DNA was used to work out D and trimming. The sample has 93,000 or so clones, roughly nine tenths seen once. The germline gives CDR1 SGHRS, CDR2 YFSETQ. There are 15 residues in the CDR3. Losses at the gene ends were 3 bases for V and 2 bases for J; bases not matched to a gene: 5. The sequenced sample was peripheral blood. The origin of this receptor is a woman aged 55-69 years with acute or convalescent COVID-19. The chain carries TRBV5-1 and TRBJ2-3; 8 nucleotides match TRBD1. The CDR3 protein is CASSWTGSHTDTQYF. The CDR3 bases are TGCGCCAGCAGCTGGACAGGGTCACACACAGATACGCAGTATTTT.